This TCR beta chain derives from a study of OX40 agonist ivuxolimab in advanced cancers. Across the study: Partial responses were seen in three patients, one with hepatocellular carcinoma and two with cutaneous melanoma.

Libraries were prepared by immunoSEQ multiplex PCR; TCRdb keeps only in-frame clonotypes and omits some of them. The sample yields some 80,000 clones, about 83% seen once. This clone was observed a few times. The CDR3 spans 17 residues. Between the trimmed V and J ends, which lost 0 bases and 2 bases, there was a span of 14 bases. Germline V gives CDR1 SGHAT, CDR2 FQNNGV. This chain joins TRBV11-2 and TRBJ2-4; no firm D call. This clonotype was sampled from an adult with an advanced solid tumor such as melanoma, head and neck, liver or kidney cancer. The sequencing used CD4+ or CD8+ T cells sorted from blood, collected in a trial of the OX40 agonist ivuxolimab. In nucleotides, the CDR3 is TGTGCCAGCAGCTTAGACCCCGGGCGAGGACCCAAAAACATTCAGTACTTC. Translation: CASSLDPGRGPKNIQYF. The variable domain in full, with the rest retrieved from reference TRBV11-2 and TRBJ2-4, is EAGVAQSPRYKIIEKRQSVAFWCNPISGHATLYWYQQILGQGPKLLIQFQNNGVVDDSQLPKDRFSAERLKGVDSTLKIQPAKLEDSAVYLCASSLDPGRGPKNIQYFGAGTRLSVL.